These 5 T cell receptor beta chains originate from one sample sequenced in a study of human T cells and chemical hapten exposure. TCRdb recomputed calls from the RACE reads with MiXCR, one row per CDR3 protein. The sample holds about 140,000 distinct CDR3 sequences; roughly 10% are singletons and the top ten take approximately 1.3%. Documented time point: patch test 2, 6 weeks after DPC sensitization. Treatment in this sample: therapeutic diphenylcyclopropenone sensitization with weekly scalp DPC. The sample in question was whole blood, obtained in connection with sensitization to the hapten diphenylcyclopropenone (DPC). Source of these receptors: a woman between 45 and 60 years old with alopecia areata. Some clones in this sample may be carry-over from other donors' samples.

This clonotype occurred many times. The chain combines TRBV29-1 with TRBJ1-2; no definite D call. V lost 6 bases, J lost 8 bases, and 13 bases lay in between. CDR1 is SQVTM and CDR2 is ANQGSEA in the germline V gene. There are 11 residues in the CDR3. CDR3 region: CSVDVAHGYTF. CDR3 nucleotides: TGCAGCGTCGACGTAGCTCACGGCTACACCTTC.

The genes are TRBV3-1 and TRBJ2-2; no definite D call. With 2 bases removed from V and 3 bases from J, the gap between germline ends came to 7 bases. The CDR3 spans 14 residues. Germline CDR1 and CDR2: LGHDT and YNNKEL (reference sequence). The CDR3 region has the DNA TGTGCCAGCAGCCAACCCAGGTACACCGGGGAGCTGTTTTTT. Translation: CASSQPRYTGELFF.

The rearrangement links TRBV12-3 or TRBV12-4 to TRBJ2-3; D is ambiguous. The V end lost 1 base, the J end lost 2 bases, and 10 bases lay between the germline ends. CDR3 length equals 15 residues. The chain's CDR3 is CASSLGGQYTDTQYF. The DNA for the CDR3 is TGTGCCAGCAGTTTAGGAGGCCAATACACAGATACGCAGTATTTT.

This clonotype was seen more than once but under ten times. The genes are TRBV12-3 or TRBV12-4 and TRBJ2-1, with 10 positions matching TRBD2. The CDR3 spans 17 residues. V shed 7 bases, J shed 10 bases, and the junction held 19 bases outside the gene matches. The CDR3 loop is CASTPMLAGVGGTEQFF. The CDR3 DNA sequence: TGTGCCAGCACCCCCATGCTAGCGGGAGTCGGGGGTACGGAGCAGTTCTTC.

This clonotype was counted at least ten times. V and J are TRBV7-9 and TRBJ1-2; D may be TRBD1 (5 bases). In germline, CDR1 is SEHNR, CDR2 FQNEAQ (reference sequence). V lost 5 bases to trimming and J lost 7 bases, with 11 bases between them. This CDR3 has 12 residues. The CDR3 sequence is CASSVGDVGYTF. The CDR3 coding sequence is TGTGCCAGCAGCGTAGGGGATGTTGGCTACACCTTC. Based on the CDR3 plus reference TRBV7-9 and TRBJ1-2, the full variable domain is DTGVSQNPRHKITKRGQNVTFRCDPISEHNRLYWYRQTLGQGPEFLTYFQNEAQLEKSRLLSDRFSAERPKGSFSTLEIQRTEQGDSAMYLCASSVGDVGYTFGSGTRLTVV.